These T cell receptor beta chains were read from a single sample in a study of blood T cell repertoires in COVID-19. TCRdb's copy holds only in-frame clones and misses some; the assay was immunoSEQ multiplex PCR. The profile covers about 320,000 clones, with around nine tenths appearing a single time and about 5.2% taken by the ten largest. Sequenced input: PBMCs or T cells enriched from blood (not recorded which). The receptors were gathered from a man in his 60s who had recovered from COVID-19. Both conserved end residues are part of each CDR3. The D gene is left open where the match is weak. Some rows mark clone size as missing; the rest say once, few, many or name a class of expanded clone.

v_call	j_call	clone_size	cdr3_length	d_call	cdr3_nt	cdr3_aa
TRBV14	TRBJ2-3	.	15	TRBD2	TGTGCCAGCAGCCGACGAAGCGGGGGTGAGGATACGCAGTATTTT	CASSRRSGGEDTQYF
TRBV28	TRBJ2-5	.	14	TRBD2	TGTGCCAGCAGTCGGGGGGGGGAAAGGAGACCCCAGTACTTC	CASSRGGERRPQYF
TRBV27	TRBJ1-5	.	16	TRBD1	TGTGCCAGCAGTTTAGCAGGGGGGCGGGTAGATCAGCCCCAGCATTTT	CASSLAGGRVDQPQHF
TRBV5-1	TRBJ2-1	.	15	.	TGCGCCAGCAGCTTGTGGGGGGAGCGAGACAATGAGCAGTTCTTC	CASSLWGERDNEQFF
TRBV21-1	TRBJ2-7	.	16	.	TGTGCCAGCAGCAAAGTAGCGGGAGGCCCTCAATGGGAGCAGTACTTC	CASSKVAGGPQWEQYF
TRBV4-2	TRBJ1-2	.	15	.	TGTGCCAGCAGCCAAGATCAGGGTACTAACTATGGCTACACCTTC	CASSQDQGTNYGYTF
TRBV9	TRBJ2-1	.	15	.	TGTGCCAGCAGCGTAGCTAGCGATTCCTACAATGAGCAGTTCTTC	CASSVASDSYNEQFF
TRBV5-1	TRBJ2-7	.	14	.	TGCGCCAGCACCCCCGGACAGTCGGGGAACGAGCAGTACTTC	CASTPGQSGNEQYF
TRBV6-5	TRBJ2-7	.	15	TRBD1	TGTGCCAGCAGTTACTCGGGACAGGGATCCTACGAGCAGTACTTC	CASSYSGQGSYEQYF
TRBV5-5	TRBJ1-2	.	18	.	TGTGCCAGCAGCTTCGTCGGCCGGACAGAAATAGCTAACTATGGCTACACCTTC	CASSFVGRTEIANYGYTF
TRBV5-1	TRBJ2-3	once	15	TRBD2	TGCGCCAGCAGCGTAGCGGGAGGTAGCACAGATACGCAGTATTTT	CASSVAGGSTDTQYF
TRBV5-8	TRBJ1-2	.	16	.	TGTGCCAGCAGCTTGGTGTACACAGCTACTAACTATGGCTACACCTTC	CASSLVYTATNYGYTF
TRBV2	TRBJ2-1	.	15	TRBD1	TGTGCCAGCAGACCCGACAGGGGGCCCTACAATGAGCAGTTCTTC	CASRPDRGPYNEQFF